These 26 T cell receptor beta chains share one sample of origin, sequenced in a study of cytomegalovirus exposure and HLA in healthy donors. Primers: 60 Vbeta forward and 13 Jbeta reverse. Libraries were prepared by immunoSEQ multiplex PCR; TCRdb keeps only in-frame clonotypes and omits some of them. The sample records about 140,000 clones, roughly 80% being singletons. The material sequenced was PBMCs. The receptors stem from a female donor in good health and CMV-seronegative.

The V and J genes are TRBV2 and TRBJ2-1; D is unclear. V was clipped by 6 bases and J by 7 bases, with 10 bases between them. The CDR3 length is 12 residues. Germline values: CDR1 SNHLY, CDR2 FYNNEI. In DNA, the CDR3 is TGTGCCAGCAGCACCGTAGAAAATGAGCAGTTCTTC. It is translated as CASSTVENEQFF. The full variable domain, its missing parts supplied by reference TRBV2 and TRBJ2-1, is EPEVTQTPSHQVTQMGQEVILRCVPISNHLYFYWYRQILGQKVEFLVSFYNNEISEKSEIFDDQFSVERPDGSNFTLKIRSTKLEDSAMYFCASSTVENEQFFGPGTRLTVL.

The rearrangement joins TRBV10-3 to TRBJ2-2; D may be TRBD1 (6 bases). CDR3 length equals 16 residues. The V gene's germline CDR1 is ENHRY and CDR2 SYGVKD. V shed 10 bases and J shed 2 bases, with 20 bases lying between them. As DNA, the CDR3 is TGTGCCACCGCTGGTCTAACAGGGAGCAACACCGGGGAGCTGTTTTTT. Translating gives CATAGLTGSNTGELFF.

This clone turned up a few times. Additional DNA sequences in this sample encode the identical CDR3. This chain connects TRBV4-1 to TRBJ2-3, with 9 bases fitting TRBD1. The CDR3 sequence is 15 residues long. Looked up from germline, CDR1 is MGHRA and CDR2 is YSYEKL. J lost 3 bases, V lost 0 bases, and 1 base had no gene match. The CDR3 loop is CASSQEDRGTDTQYF. The CDR3 DNA reads TGCGCCAGCAGCCAAGAGGACAGGGGAACAGATACGCAGTATTTT.

The chain is built from TRBV6-5 and TRBJ1-5; 9 bases map to TRBD1. Germline values: CDR1 MNHEY, CDR2 SVGAGI. The CDR3 sequence is 15 residues long. J gave up 4 bases and V 6 bases, and 7 bases lay outside the gene matches. CDR3 nucleotide sequence: TGTGCCAGCAGCCCCGAGGACAGGGGTAATCAGCCCCAGCATTTT. Translated, it gives CASSPEDRGNQPQHF.

The chain joins TRBV7-7 to TRBJ2-2; D is unresolved. V lost 1 base, J lost 2 bases, and 8 bases lay in between. The CDR3 is 15 amino acids. Germline V gene data show CDR1 as SSHAT and CDR2 as FNYEAQ (reference sequence). CDR3 sequence: CASSLGSPNTGELFF. The DNA for the CDR3 is TGTGCCAGCAGCTTAGGTTCCCCAAACACCGGGGAGCTGTTTTTT.

The V gene is TRBV7-9, the J gene TRBJ1-2; D is uncertain. The CDR3 length is 13 residues. The germline CDR1 and CDR2 sequences are SEHNR and FQNEAQ (reference sequence). Trimming pared 3 bases from V and 4 bases from J, leaving 9 bases between. The CDR3 sequence is CASSLHSLYGYTF. As DNA, the CDR3 is TGTGCCAGCAGCTTGCACAGCCTCTATGGCTACACCTTC.

This chain links TRBV7-3 with TRBJ1-1; TRBD1 matches at 7 bases. V shed 5 bases, J shed 1 base, and the junction held 7 bases outside the gene matches. The germline V gene encodes CDR1 SGHTA and CDR2 FQGTGA. CDR3 length: 15 amino acids. Written as DNA, the CDR3 is TGTGCCAGCAGCCGCACGGGACAGCCGAACACTGAAGCTTTCTTT. Its translation is CASSRTGQPNTEAFF.

The genes are TRBV5-1 and TRBJ2-2; a possible D gene is TRBD1 (5 bases). Germline V gene data show CDR1 as SGHRS and CDR2 as YFSETQ. CDR3 size: 16 residues. V was shortened by 4 bases and J by 6 bases, with 19 bases between the two germline ends. CDR3 nucleotides: TGCGCCAGCAGCCTAGGACATTTAAGGCCGGCCGGGGAGCTGTTTTTT. Protein: CASSLGHLRPAGELFF.

CDR3 in amino acids: CASSRTDTNEKLFF. The CDR3 bases are TGTGCCAGCAGCCGGACAGACACGAATGAAAAACTGTTTTTT. The V gene is TRBV7-8, the J gene TRBJ1-4, with D maybe TRBD1 (6 bases). V was trimmed by 5 bases and J by 5 bases, leaving 12 bases between them. CDR3 length: 14 amino acids. Germline CDR1 is SGHVS and CDR2 is FQNEAQ.

The chain combines TRBV27 with TRBJ1-2; 8 bases match TRBD1. This CDR3 has 15 amino acids. Trimming took 5 bases from V and 6 from J; bases not matched to a gene: 11. The germline V gene encodes CDR1 MNHEY and CDR2 SMNVEV (reference sequence). This chain's CDR3 is CASSLTFQGANGYTF. Written as DNA, the CDR3 is TGTGCCAGCAGTCTAACCTTCCAGGGGGCGAATGGCTACACCTTC.

The chain has TRBV29-1 and TRBJ2-3, with 9 bases that match TRBD2. Germline V gene data show CDR1 as SQVTM and CDR2 as ANQGSEA. There are 14 residues in the CDR3. The V segment lost 4 bases and the J segment 2 bases; nucleotides outside the gene matches: 4. This CDR3 reads CSVGSSGVTDTQYF. CDR3 nucleotide sequence: TGCAGCGTTGGGTCTAGCGGGGTCACAGATACGCAGTATTTT.

This clone came up once. CDR3 region: CASSVQGQGGGEPQHF. CDR3 DNA: TGTGCCAGCAGCGTCCAGGGACAGGGGGGCGGGGAGCCCCAGCATTTT. The rearrangement joins TRBV7-2 to TRBJ1-5, with 11 bases lining up with TRBD1. The CDR3 spans 16 residues. Per the germline V gene, CDR1 is SGHTA and CDR2 is FQGNSA. V lost 5 bases and J lost 8; bases outside the gene matches: 11.

The rearrangement joins TRBV11-2 to TRBJ1-2, with D maybe TRBD1 (6 bases). Trimming took off 2 bases at V and 7 bases at J, with 14 bases between the two ends. Germline lookup yields CDR1 SGHAT and CDR2 FQNNGV. This CDR3 is built from 14 residues. The chain's CDR3 is CASSLLQGFSGYTF. In DNA form, the CDR3 reads TGTGCCAGCAGCTTATTACAGGGTTTTAGTGGCTACACCTTC.

This clone was found once. CDR3 bases: TGTGCCAGCAGTTCCCCGGCGCTGGGGGGAGATACGCAGTATTTT. This gives the protein CASSSPALGGDTQYF. The chain is built from TRBV28 and TRBJ2-3; D possibly corresponds to TRBD2 (6 bases). V dropped 4 bases and J dropped 5 bases, with 16 bases sitting between them. Germline loops: CDR1 MDHEN, CDR2 SYDVKM. The CDR3 consists of 15 residues.

The chain recombines TRBV19 with TRBJ1-1, with 12 positions matching TRBD1. The CDR3 consists of 13 residues. CDR1 is LNHDA, CDR2 SQIVND, per germline (reference sequence). With V trimmed by 9 bases and J by 7 bases, 6 bases remained unmatched. The CDR3 reads CASRDRGRVEAFF. The CDR3 DNA follows: TGTGCCAGCAGGGACAGGGGGCGCGTTGAAGCTTTCTTT. The whole variable domain, remainder taken from reference TRBV19 and TRBJ1-1, is DGGITQSPKYLFRKEGQNVTLSCEQNLNHDAMYWYRQDPGQGLRLIYYSQIVNDFQKGDIAEGYSVSREKKESFPLTVTSAQKNPTAFYLCASRDRGRVEAFFGQGTRLTVV.

The gene calls are TRBV6-5 and TRBJ2-7; weak D call: TRBD2 (5 bases). The ends were cut back, 11 bases at V and 2 bases at J, with 16 bases in the middle. The CDR3 consists of 13 residues. Germline assignment: CDR1 MNHEY and CDR2 SVGAGI. In nucleotides, the CDR3 is TGTGCCGCATCTCCCCCGGGGACCTACGAGCAGTACTTC. Translating gives CAASPPGTYEQYF.

The J gene is TRBJ2-2, the V gene TRBV2; D perhaps matches TRBD1 (5 bases). V shed 7 bases and J shed 0 bases, with 9 bases lying between them. The CDR3 sequence is 14 residues long. The germline gives CDR1 SNHLY, CDR2 FYNNEI. The CDR3 nucleotides read TGTGCCAGCAAGCAGGGCGCGAACACCGGGGAGCTGTTTTTT. It yields the protein CASKQGANTGELFF. The full variable domain, in which reference TRBV2 and TRBJ2-2 provide the parts outside the CDR3, is EPEVTQTPSHQVTQMGQEVILRCVPISNHLYFYWYRQILGQKVEFLVSFYNNEISEKSEIFDDQFSVERPDGSNFTLKIRSTKLEDSAMYFCASKQGANTGELFFGEGSRLTVL.

The chain couples TRBV5-6 to TRBJ2-5; D is unresolved. This CDR3 region has 13 residues. From germline, CDR1 is SGHDT and CDR2 YYEEEE. Deletions cut 1 base from V and 0 bases from J, with 4 bases between. This CDR3 is CASSLTNQETQYF. CDR3 nucleotides: TGTGCCAGCAGCTTGACAAACCAAGAGACCCAGTACTTC. Looking up the rest from reference TRBV5-6 and TRBJ2-5 gives the full variable domain: DAGVTQSPTHLIKTRGQQVTLRCSPKSGHDTVSWYQQALGQGPQFIFQYYEEEERQRGNFPDRFSGHQFPNYSSELNVNALLLGDSALYLCASSLTNQETQYFGPGTRLLVL.

The CDR3 loop reads CASSPGTSTDTQYF. The CDR3 nucleotides are TGTGCCAGCAGCCCCGGGACTTCCACAGATACGCAGTATTTT. This rearrangement joins TRBV7-9 to TRBJ2-3; D is perhaps TRBD2 (6 bases). The CDR3 runs to 14 residues. Germline CDR1 reads SEHNR; CDR2 reads FQNEAQ (reference sequence). The V end was cut by 5 bases, the J end by 2 bases, with 11 bases between.

This clone was recorded a few times. The chain recombines TRBV30 with TRBJ2-5; possibly TRBD1 for D (6 bases). CDR3 length: 14 residues. Trimming cost V 1 base and J 10 bases, with 19 bases left between them. Germline values: CDR1 GTSNPN, CDR2 SVGIG (reference sequence). CDR3 protein: CAWSEPEGGRDQYF. The CDR3 DNA reads as TGTGCCTGGAGTGAACCCGAAGGGGGAAGAGACCAGTACTTC.

This clone was counted between two and nine times. The chain is built from TRBV5-4 and TRBJ1-5; no clear D. V shed 3 bases and J shed 4 bases, with 5 bases lying between them. Germline CDR1 SGHNT, CDR2 YYREEE (reference sequence). This CDR3 spans 12 amino acids. CDR3: CASSSENQPQHF. The CDR3 DNA follows: TGTGCCAGCAGCTCGGAGAATCAGCCCCAGCATTTT.

The V and J genes are TRBV28 and TRBJ1-1; D may be TRBD1 (5 bases). CDR1 and CDR2 from the germline V gene are MDHEN and SYDVKM. V lost 3 bases, J lost 5 bases, and 16 bases lay in between. The CDR3 is made up of 15 amino acids. CDR3 sequence: CASSLAGRVGTEAFF. The DNA for the CDR3 is TGTGCCAGCAGTTTGGCAGGGAGGGTTGGGACTGAAGCTTTCTTT.

V usage is TRBV19 and J usage is TRBJ1-1; D not resolved. With 5 bases removed from V and 11 bases from J, the gap between germline ends came to 21 bases. There are 14 residues in the CDR3. Germline V CDR1 and CDR2: LNHDA, SQIVND (reference sequence). CDR3 DNA sequence: TGTGCCAGTAGTTCGCAAACTCCGGGGTTAACGGCTTTCTTT. This translates into CASSSQTPGLTAFF.

The genes are TRBV5-6 and TRBJ2-7, with 11 bases fitting TRBD1. CDR1 is SGHDT, CDR2 YYEEEE, per germline. V trimming: 4 bases; J trimming: 3 bases; junction bases outside the gene matches: 6. The CDR3 has 15 residues. The CDR3 DNA is TGTGCCAGCAGCACGGGACAGGGGGATATCTACGAGCAGTACTTC. Amino acid sequence: CASSTGQGDIYEQYF.

This clone has just one count. This sequence joins TRBV19 and TRBJ1-1, with TRBD1 as a possible D gene (6 bases). This CDR3 is built from 16 residues. Deletions cut 5 bases from V and 8 bases from J, with 24 bases between. Germline CDR1 and CDR2: LNHDA and SQIVND (reference sequence). CDR3: CASSLRPRAGASEAFF. The CDR3 DNA sequence: TGTGCCAGTAGTCTCCGCCCTAGGGCAGGGGCGTCGGAAGCTTTCTTT.

This sequence joins TRBV19 and TRBJ1-6, with D possibly TRBD1 on 5 matching bases. V shed 2 bases and J shed 7 bases, with 9 bases lying between them. Germline CDR1 and CDR2: LNHDA and SQIVND (reference sequence). The CDR3 has 14 amino acids. The CDR3 DNA reads TGTGCCAGTAGTATAACTGACAGAAATTCACCCCTCCACTTT. It specifies CASSITDRNSPLHF.